A single sample gave rise to the 26 T cell receptor beta chains below, sequenced in a study of cytomegalovirus exposure and HLA in healthy donors. Sequencing was performed with immunoSEQ multiplex PCR; in TCRdb, only in-frame clones are kept and a portion is missing. This table holds roughly 150,000 clones, about 96% found once. Sequenced material: PBMCs. All receptors derive from a woman aged 18-29 years in good health and CMV-seronegative.

The chain links TRBV5-1 to TRBJ2-3, with 10 positions matching TRBD2. This CDR3 comprises 16 residues. The junction had 5 bases not matched to a gene; V was cut back by 2 bases and J by 2 bases. Per the germline V gene, CDR1 is SGHRS and CDR2 is YFSETQ. The CDR3 DNA follows: TGCGCCAGCAGCTTAGCGGGGGGGACGATCACAGATACGCAGTATTTT. It specifies CASSLAGGTITDTQYF.

The J gene is TRBJ2-3, the V gene TRBV11-2; 12 nucleotides line up with TRBD2. Germline lookup yields CDR1 SGHAT and CDR2 FQNNGV. This CDR3 is built from 17 residues. V dropped 5 bases and J dropped 6; count of bases not matched to a gene: 12. CDR3 DNA sequence: TGTGCCAGCAGCCCAACTAGCGGGGGGCCCCCTAGGGATACGCAGTATTTT. This translates into CASSPTSGGPPRDTQYF.

This rearrangement joins TRBV5-1 to TRBJ1-6; no clear D. The germline V gene encodes CDR1 SGHRS and CDR2 YFSETQ. The CDR3 runs to 14 residues. V was pared by 5 bases and J by 1 base, with 7 bases between. The CDR3 nucleotides are TGCGCCAGCAGTGAGGGTTCCTATAATTCACCCCTCCACTTT. This gives the protein CASSEGSYNSPLHF.

The V and J genes are TRBV7-8 and TRBJ2-5; TRBD1 matches at 9 bases. Losses at the gene ends were 3 bases for V and 1 base for J; bases not matched to a gene: 0. CDR3 length: 14 amino acids. Germline lookup yields CDR1 SGHVS and CDR2 FQNEAQ. CDR3 DNA: TGTGCCAGCAGCTTGGGACAGGGCCAAGAGACCCAGTACTTC. This translates into CASSLGQGQETQYF.

The chain recombines TRBV6-5 with TRBJ2-5; 9 nucleotides agree with TRBD2. V gave up 7 bases and J gave up 5 bases; unmatched junction bases: 11. CDR1 and CDR2 (germline): MNHEY, SVGAGI. The CDR3 is 15 amino acids. The CDR3 reads CASKKGLAWGETQYF. CDR3 sequence (DNA): TGTGCCAGCAAAAAGGGACTAGCATGGGGGGAGACCCAGTACTTC.

The V call is TRBV4-2, the J call TRBJ2-7; 9 bases fit TRBD1. J lost 2 bases, V lost 0 bases, and 5 bases had no gene match. Looked up from germline, CDR1 is LGHNA and CDR2 is YNFKEQ. The CDR3 is 16 amino acids. The CDR3 coding sequence is TGTGCCAGCAGCCAAGACCGGGACAGGGCGGCCTACGAGCAGTACTTC. Encoded protein: CASSQDRDRAAYEQYF.

This chain joins TRBV4-2 and TRBJ2-2; 8 bases are shared with TRBD1. V lost 4 bases, J lost 2 bases, and 6 bases stayed unmatched. Germline lookup yields CDR1 LGHNA and CDR2 YNFKEQ. The CDR3 extends over 16 amino acids. Here the CDR3 DNA reads TGTGCCAGCAGCCCGTTTGGGACAGGAAACACCGGGGAGCTGTTTTTT. Translation gives CASSPFGTGNTGELFF.

The gene calls are TRBV6-5 and TRBJ2-7; a possible D gene is TRBD1 (7 bases). Germline V CDR1 and CDR2: MNHEY, SVGAGI. The V end was cut by 6 bases, the J end by 2 bases, with 11 bases between. The CDR3 sequence is 13 residues long. Here the CDR3 reads CASRRDSTYEQYF. The DNA of the CDR3 is TGTGCCAGCAGGCGGGACAGCACCTACGAGCAGTACTTC.

The rearrangement links TRBV2 to TRBJ2-7, with D possibly TRBD1 on 5 matching bases. CDR3 length: 15 amino acids. Per the germline V gene, CDR1 is SNHLY and CDR2 is FYNNEI. The ends were cut back, 0 bases at V and 0 bases at J, with 9 bases in the middle. The CDR3 sequence: CASSEASQGSYEQYF. As DNA, the CDR3 is TGTGCCAGCAGTGAAGCGAGTCAGGGCTCCTACGAGCAGTACTTC. Supplemented by reference TRBV2 and TRBJ2-7, the full variable domain reads EPEVTQTPSHQVTQMGQEVILRCVPISNHLYFYWYRQILGQKVEFLVSFYNNEISEKSEIFDDQFSVERPDGSNFTLKIRSTKLEDSAMYFCASSEASQGSYEQYFGPGTRLTVT.

The gene calls are TRBV10-3 and TRBJ1-2; D not resolved. Germline CDR1 is ENHRY and CDR2 is SYGVKD. V was cut by 4 bases and J by 0 bases, with 15 bases left in between. The length of the CDR3 is 16 residues. The CDR3 DNA follows: TGTGCCATCAGTGTTCTGGGGAGGCCAGCTAACTATGGCTACACCTTC. Its translation is CAISVLGRPANYGYTF.

The rearrangement joins TRBV18 to TRBJ1-4, with D unclear. The V and J ends lost 1 base and 5 bases respectively, with 5 bases between them. Germline-derived CDR1 and CDR2 are KGHSH and LQKENI. This CDR3 is built from 13 residues. CDR3 DNA sequence: TGTGCCAGCTCACCACTTGAGAATGAAAAACTGTTTTTT. It yields the protein CASSPLENEKLFF.

The rearrangement joins TRBV5-4 to TRBJ1-1; perhaps TRBD1 as D (5 bases). V was cut by 0 bases and J by 5 bases, with 11 bases left in between. The germline gives CDR1 SGHNT, CDR2 YYREEE (reference sequence). The CDR3 extends over 14 amino acids. DNA for the CDR3: TGTGCCAGCAGCTTGGCGGGCGGGGGGACTGAAGCTTTCTTT. It yields the protein CASSLAGGGTEAFF.

V usage is TRBV6-4 and J usage is TRBJ1-5; 9 bases fit TRBD1. CDR3 length: 17 amino acids. Per germline, CDR1 MRHNA and CDR2 SNTAGT. J lost 3 bases, V lost 5 bases, and 11 bases had no gene match. CDR3 coding DNA: TGTGCCAGCAGTACCCTTTACAGGGGGCAAGACAATCAGCCCCAGCATTTT. This encodes CASSTLYRGQDNQPQHF.

CDR3 DNA sequence: TGCGCCAGCAGCCCGCAGGGTACTAATGAAAAACTGTTTTTT. It is translated as CASSPQGTNEKLFF. The rearrangement joins TRBV5-1 to TRBJ1-4, with D possibly matching TRBD1 (5 bases). This CDR3 has 14 amino acids. Trimming stripped 4 bases from V and 2 bases from J, with 9 bases between. CDR1 and CDR2 from the germline V gene are SGHRS and YFSETQ.

The rearrangement joins TRBV25-1 to TRBJ2-1, with D possibly TRBD1 on 6 matching bases. The CDR3 loop spans 16 amino acids. V lost 3 bases and J lost 4, with 16 bases in between. CDR1 MGHDK and CDR2 SYGVNS come from the germline V gene. This CDR3 is CASSDSLAGAYNEQFF. In DNA, the CDR3 is TGTGCCAGCAGTGATTCGCTGGCAGGGGCTTACAATGAGCAGTTCTTC.

The chain uses TRBV6-1 and TRBJ1-2; D is undetermined. The CDR3 runs 16 residues. Germline V gene sequence: CDR1 MNHNS, CDR2 SASEGT. The germline V and J ends were trimmed by 0 bases and 4 bases, with 15 bases remaining between them. The CDR3 spells CASSEARGSPGYGYTF. The CDR3 coding sequence is TGTGCCAGCAGTGAAGCGCGCGGCTCCCCCGGCTATGGCTACACCTTC.

The chain is built from TRBV27 and TRBJ1-2; D is undetermined. Germline V gives CDR1 MNHEY, CDR2 SMNVEV (reference sequence). There are 15 residues in the CDR3. V lost 5 bases and J 4 bases, leaving 17 bases between the germline ends. The CDR3: CASSRGAGSVYGYTF. The CDR3 DNA sequence: TGTGCCAGCAGTCGAGGCGCTGGCAGCGTCTATGGCTACACCTTC.

This sequence joins TRBV2 and TRBJ1-2, with 8 bases matching TRBD1. There are 17 residues in the CDR3. The germline V gene encodes CDR1 SNHLY and CDR2 FYNNEI. Losses at the gene ends were 5 bases for V and 8 bases for J; bases not matched to a gene: 19. CDR3 coding DNA: TGTGCCAGCAGTCGAACCGGGACAGGAGCTACTGGTGGGGGCTACACCTTC. Its protein is CASSRTGTGATGGGYTF.

The rearrangement links TRBV6-1 to TRBJ2-3; the D gene is possibly TRBD1 (6 bases). There are 16 residues in the CDR3. Germline V gene sequence: CDR1 MNHNS, CDR2 SASEGT. V was trimmed by 0 bases and J by 2 bases, leaving 12 bases between them. The CDR3 loop is CASSEAMGAFTDTQYF. For the CDR3, the DNA is TGTGCCAGCAGTGAAGCCATGGGGGCGTTCACAGATACGCAGTATTTT.

The rearrangement links TRBV27 to TRBJ2-1; possible D gene TRBD1, 7 bases. V dropped 5 bases and J dropped 2 bases, with 10 bases sitting between them. Germline V lookup: CDR1 MNHEY, CDR2 SMNVEV (reference sequence). This CDR3 spans 14 amino acids. The CDR3 DNA follows: TGTGCCAGCAGTCCAGGGGGGCCCTACAATGAGCAGTTCTTC. Amino acid sequence: CASSPGGPYNEQFF.

With respect to this clone: One end of the junction is discordant with germline, which a read error may explain. Other DNA sequences in this sample translate to the same CDR3. The CDR3 reads CASSMTGKIGYEQYF. CDR3 in DNA: TGTGCTAGTAGTATGACAGGGAAAATCGGCTACGAGCAGTACTTC. The chain is built from TRBV19 and TRBJ2-7; 7 bases match TRBD1. Germline values: CDR1 LNHDA, CDR2 SQIVND (reference sequence). The CDR3 is 15 amino acids.

Here the CDR3 reads CASSYSTRSFTEAFF. Written as DNA, the CDR3 is TGTGCCAGCAGTTACTCGACCAGGTCATTCACTGAAGCTTTCTTT. The chain joins TRBV6-5 to TRBJ1-1, with D uncertain. CDR3 length: 15 residues. Germline values: CDR1 MNHEY, CDR2 SVGAGI. Trimming shortened V by 0 bases and J by 4 bases, and 12 bases separated the two germline ends.

V and J are TRBV4-3 and TRBJ1-5; D uncertain. Germline CDR1 is LGHNA and CDR2 is YSLEER. The CDR3 is 14 amino acids. V lost 0 bases and J lost 0, with 3 bases in between. The CDR3 is CASSQDSSNQPQHF. Written as DNA, the CDR3 is TGCGCCAGCAGCCAAGATAGTAGCAATCAGCCCCAGCATTTT.

This chain connects TRBV2 to TRBJ2-2, with 7 bases that match TRBD2. In germline, CDR1 is SNHLY, CDR2 FYNNEI. Germline trimming cut 5 bases from V and 3 bases from J; bases unmatched to any gene: 9. The CDR3 sequence is 16 residues long. The DNA for the CDR3 is TGTGCCAGCAGTCCCTCCGGACTAGTGTACACCGGGGAGCTGTTTTTT. Protein: CASSPSGLVYTGELFF.

The rearrangement joins TRBV9 to TRBJ1-2, with TRBD1 matching over 9 bases. V lost 4 bases and J lost 6; bases outside the gene matches: 13. The CDR3 has 16 residues. Per the germline V gene, CDR1 is SGDLS and CDR2 is YYNGEE. CDR3 nucleotides: TGTGCCAGCAGCCAAGTTCGGGACAGGGAAAGAAATGGCTACACCTTC. Translating gives CASSQVRDRERNGYTF.

The J gene is TRBJ1-2, the V gene TRBV19; 8 positions match TRBD1. J was trimmed by 1 base and V by 6 bases; bases with no gene match: 10. Germline loops: CDR1 LNHDA, CDR2 SQIVND (reference sequence). The CDR3 is 16 amino acids. CDR3 in DNA: TGTGCCAGTAGAGGGGACAGGCGCCCACATAACTATGGCTACACCTTC. Translated, it gives CASRGDRRPHNYGYTF.